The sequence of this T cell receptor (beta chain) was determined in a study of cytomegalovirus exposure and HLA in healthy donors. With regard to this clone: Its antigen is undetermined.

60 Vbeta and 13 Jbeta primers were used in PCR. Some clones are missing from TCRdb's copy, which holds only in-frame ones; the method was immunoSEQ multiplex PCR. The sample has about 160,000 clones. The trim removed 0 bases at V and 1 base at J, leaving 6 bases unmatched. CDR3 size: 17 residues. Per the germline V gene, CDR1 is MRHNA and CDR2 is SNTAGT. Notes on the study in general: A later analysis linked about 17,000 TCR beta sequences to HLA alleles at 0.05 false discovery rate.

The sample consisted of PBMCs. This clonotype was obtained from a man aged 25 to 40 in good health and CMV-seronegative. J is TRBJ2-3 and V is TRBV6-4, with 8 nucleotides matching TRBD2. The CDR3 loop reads CASSDSVGGEGTDTQYF. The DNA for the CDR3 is TGTGCCAGCAGTGACTCCGTCGGGGGGGAGGGCACAGATACGCAGTATTTT.